These 4 T cell receptor beta chains were all obtained from the same sample, sequenced in a study of control samples from healthy donors and cancer patients. The method was immunoSEQ multiplex PCR; TCRdb's version includes in-frame clones alone and lacks a portion of them. The sample lists 150,000 or so clones, over 85% occurring once. What was sequenced was blood. These receptors were collected from a man younger than 40 in good health.

The rearrangement links TRBV2 to TRBJ1-4; TRBD1 is a possible D gene (6 bases). Trimming left V 2 bases short and J 5 bases short, with 12 bases between. This CDR3 has 15 residues. The germline CDR1 and CDR2 sequences are SNHLY and FYNNEI. The CDR3, as DNA: TGTGCCAGCAGTGAACTGGGCCAGGGGAATGAAAAACTGTTTTTT. Translated: CASSELGQGNEKLFF.

The gene calls are TRBV3-1 (or the pseudogene TRBV3-2) and TRBJ2-1, with 9 bases identical to TRBD1. Per germline, CDR1 LGHDT and CDR2 YNNKEL (reference sequence). The CDR3 is 16 amino acids. The junction had 13 bases not matched to a gene; V was cut back by 1 base and J by 12 bases. The CDR3 here is CASSQVRDRASYGQFF. For the CDR3, the DNA is TGTGCCAGCAGCCAAGTTAGGGACAGGGCTAGCTATGGGCAGTTCTTC.

J is TRBJ1-5 and V is TRBV6-6, with D perhaps matching TRBD1 (5 bases). The germline V gene encodes CDR1 MNHNY and CDR2 SVGAGI (reference sequence). V lost 2 bases to trimming and J lost 3 bases, with 11 bases between them. The CDR3 spans 15 residues. CDR3 region: CASSYPRATNQPQHF. The CDR3 nucleotides are TGTGCCAGCAGTTACCCCAGGGCTACCAATCAGCCCCAGCATTTT.

V is TRBV19 and J is TRBJ2-7; tentatively, D is TRBD1 (5 bases). The CDR3 loop spans 14 amino acids. The germline V and J ends were trimmed by 7 bases and 0 bases, with 13 bases remaining between them. CDR1 is LNHDA, CDR2 SQIVND, per germline (reference sequence). The CDR3 region is CASKGQVSSYEQYF. The CDR3 bases are TGTGCCAGTAAGGGGCAGGTCAGCTCCTACGAGCAGTACTTC.